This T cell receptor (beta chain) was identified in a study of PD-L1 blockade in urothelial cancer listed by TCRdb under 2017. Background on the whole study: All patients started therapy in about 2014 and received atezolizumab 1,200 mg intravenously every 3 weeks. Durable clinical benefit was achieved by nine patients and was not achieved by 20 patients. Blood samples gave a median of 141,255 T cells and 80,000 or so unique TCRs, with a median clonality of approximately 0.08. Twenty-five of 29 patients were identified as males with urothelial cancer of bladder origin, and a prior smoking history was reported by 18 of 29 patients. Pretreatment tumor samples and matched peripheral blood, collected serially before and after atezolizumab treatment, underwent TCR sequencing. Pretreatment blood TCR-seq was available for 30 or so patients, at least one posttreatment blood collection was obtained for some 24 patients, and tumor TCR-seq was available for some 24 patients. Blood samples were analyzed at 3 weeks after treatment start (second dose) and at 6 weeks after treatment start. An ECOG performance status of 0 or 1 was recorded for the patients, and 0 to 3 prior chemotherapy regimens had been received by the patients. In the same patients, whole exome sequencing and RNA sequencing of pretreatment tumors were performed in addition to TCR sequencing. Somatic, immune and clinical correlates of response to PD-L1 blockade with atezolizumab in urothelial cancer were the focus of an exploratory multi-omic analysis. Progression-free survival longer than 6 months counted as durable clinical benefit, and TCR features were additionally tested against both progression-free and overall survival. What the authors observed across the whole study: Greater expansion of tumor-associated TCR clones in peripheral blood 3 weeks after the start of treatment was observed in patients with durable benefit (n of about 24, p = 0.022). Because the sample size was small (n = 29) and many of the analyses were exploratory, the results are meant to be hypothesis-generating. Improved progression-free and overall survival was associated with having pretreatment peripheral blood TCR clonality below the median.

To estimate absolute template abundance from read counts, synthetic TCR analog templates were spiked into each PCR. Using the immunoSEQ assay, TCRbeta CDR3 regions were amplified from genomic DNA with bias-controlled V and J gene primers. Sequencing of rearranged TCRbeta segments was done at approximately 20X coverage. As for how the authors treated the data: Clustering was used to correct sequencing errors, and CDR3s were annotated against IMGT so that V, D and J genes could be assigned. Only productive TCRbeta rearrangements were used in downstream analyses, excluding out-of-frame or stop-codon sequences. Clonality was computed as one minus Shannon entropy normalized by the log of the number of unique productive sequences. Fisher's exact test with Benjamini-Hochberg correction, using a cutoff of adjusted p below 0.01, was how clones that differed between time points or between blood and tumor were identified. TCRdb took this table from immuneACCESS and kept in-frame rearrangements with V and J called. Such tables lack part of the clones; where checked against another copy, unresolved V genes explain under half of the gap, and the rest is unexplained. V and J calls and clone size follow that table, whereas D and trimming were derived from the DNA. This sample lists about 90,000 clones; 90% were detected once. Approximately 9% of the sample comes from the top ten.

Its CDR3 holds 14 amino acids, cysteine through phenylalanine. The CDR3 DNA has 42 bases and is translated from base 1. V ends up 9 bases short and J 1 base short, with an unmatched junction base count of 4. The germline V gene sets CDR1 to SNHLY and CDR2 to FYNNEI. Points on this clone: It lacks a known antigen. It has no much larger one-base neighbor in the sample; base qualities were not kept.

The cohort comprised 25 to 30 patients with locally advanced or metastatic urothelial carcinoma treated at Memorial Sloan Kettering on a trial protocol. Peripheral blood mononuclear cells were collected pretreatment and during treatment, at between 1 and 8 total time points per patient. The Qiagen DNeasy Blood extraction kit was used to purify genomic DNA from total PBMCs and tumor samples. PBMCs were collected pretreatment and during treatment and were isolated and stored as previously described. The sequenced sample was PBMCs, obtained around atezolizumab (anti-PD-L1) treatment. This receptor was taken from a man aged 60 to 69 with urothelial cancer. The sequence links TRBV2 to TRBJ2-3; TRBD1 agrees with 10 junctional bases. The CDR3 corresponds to CARTGGDGTDTQYF. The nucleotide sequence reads TGTGCCAGGACAGGGGGCGACGGCACAGATACGCAGTATTTT. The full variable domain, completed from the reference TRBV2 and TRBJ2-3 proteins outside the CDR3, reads EPEVTQTPSHQVTQMGQEVILRCVPISNHLYFYWYRQILGQKVEFLVSFYNNEISEKSEIFDDQFSVERPDGSNFTLKIRSTKLEDSAMYFCARTGGDGTDTQYFGPGTRLTVL.